This T cell receptor (beta chain) was found in a study of monozygotic twins with inflammatory bowel disease. CDR3 size: 13 residues. TCRdb re-called the 5' RACE reads; every CDR3 protein appears as one record, without DNA. This sample's table has approximately 380,000 distinct CDR3 sequences. The rearrangement joins TRBV12-3 or TRBV12-4 to TRBJ1-1; the D call from TCRdb, TRBD1, cannot be confirmed without DNA. The TCR originated in a human donor with ulcerative colitis or Crohn's disease, or a healthy co-twin of an affected twin (not recorded which). Sequenced material: blood. CDR3 sequence reads: CASHFTGDTEAFF.